The rows below give T cell receptor beta chains drawn from one sample of a study of shared clonotypes between healthy human individuals. Here immunoSEQ multiplex PCR was the method, and the copy in TCRdb shows in-frame clones only, minus some. Among fewer than 550,000 clones listed, approximately 79% were seen once. Specimen: PBMCs. These receptors were obtained from a woman aged 40 to 50 in good health. Some clones in this sample may be carry-over from other donors' samples. Both conserved end residues are part of each CDR3. Fields, in order: V gene, J gene, clone size, D gene, CDR3 protein, CDR3 DNA. The D gene is left open where the match is weak. Clone size, where shown, is once, few, many, or a class for clones that have expanded.

v_gene: TRBV6-1
j_gene: TRBJ2-7
abundance: few
d_gene: .
CDR3aa: CASSGRINKGYEQYF
CDR3nt: TGTGCCAGCAGTGGCAGGATTAATAAAGGCTACGAGCAGTACTTC

v_gene: TRBV6-9
j_gene: TRBJ1-5
abundance: few
d_gene: TRBD1
CDR3aa: CASNERQGGGNQPQHF
CDR3nt: TGTGCCAGCAACGAACGACAGGGGGGAGGAAATCAGCCCCAGCATTTT

v_gene: TRBV28
j_gene: TRBJ2-2
abundance: many
d_gene: .
CDR3aa: CASSLAGQRDPGELFF
CDR3nt: TGTGCCAGCAGTCTCGCCGGACAGAGGGACCCCGGGGAGCTGTTTTTT

v_gene: TRBV5-1
j_gene: TRBJ2-2
abundance: .
d_gene: TRBD2
CDR3aa: CASSLNSGTNTGELFF
CDR3nt: TGCGCCAGCAGCCTCAATAGCGGGACGAACACCGGGGAGCTGTTTTTT

v_gene: TRBV21-1
j_gene: TRBJ2-1
abundance: few
d_gene: .
CDR3aa: CASRTAPYNEQFF
CDR3nt: TGTGCCAGCAGGACTGCCCCCTACAATGAGCAGTTCTTC

v_gene: TRBV28
j_gene: TRBJ1-2
abundance: .
d_gene: TRBD1
CDR3aa: CASSSGQGMIYGYTF
CDR3nt: TGTGCCAGCAGCTCGGGACAGGGGATGATCTATGGCTACACCTTC

v_gene: TRBV19
j_gene: TRBJ1-2
abundance: .
d_gene: TRBD1
CDR3aa: CASSIGQVSRYTF
CDR3nt: TGTGCCAGTAGCATCGGACAGGTCTCGCGCTACACCTTC

v_gene: TRBV7-9
j_gene: TRBJ2-1
abundance: .
d_gene: TRBD2
CDR3aa: CASSPRLAGRYNEQFF
CDR3nt: TGTGCCAGCAGCCCCCGACTAGCGGGAAGGTACAATGAGCAGTTCTTC

v_gene: TRBV28
j_gene: TRBJ2-3
abundance: .
d_gene: TRBD2
CDR3aa: CASKGLASSDTQYF
CDR3nt: TGTGCCAGCAAAGGACTAGCGAGCTCAGATACGCAGTATTTT

v_gene: TRBV7-6
j_gene: TRBJ2-3
abundance: .
d_gene: TRBD2
CDR3aa: CASRRGGGPDTQYF
CDR3nt: TGTGCCAGCAGGCGCGGGGGTGGCCCAGATACGCAGTATTTT

v_gene: TRBV6-5
j_gene: TRBJ1-5
abundance: .
d_gene: .
CDR3aa: CASSYGGVEPQHF
CDR3nt: TGTGCCAGCAGTTACGGAGGGGTGGAGCCCCAGCATTTT

v_gene: TRBV7-9
j_gene: TRBJ2-5
abundance: once
d_gene: TRBD1
CDR3aa: CASTRQGWETQYF
CDR3nt: TGTGCCAGCACTAGACAGGGTTGGGAGACCCAGTACTTC

v_gene: TRBV27
j_gene: TRBJ2-3
abundance: .
d_gene: TRBD2
CDR3aa: CASSRGLAGSTDTQYF
CDR3nt: TGTGCCAGCAGTCGTGGACTAGCGGGAAGCACAGATACGCAGTATTTT

v_gene: TRBV10-2
j_gene: TRBJ2-7
abundance: .
d_gene: TRBD2
CDR3aa: CAARQGLAGIYEQYF
CDR3nt: TGCGCCGCAAGGCAAGGACTAGCGGGAATCTACGAGCAGTACTTC

v_gene: TRBV9
j_gene: TRBJ1-1
abundance: once
d_gene: TRBD1
CDR3aa: CASSPRQGWTEAFF
CDR3nt: TGTGCCAGCAGCCCAAGACAGGGTTGGACTGAAGCTTTCTTT

v_gene: TRBV5-6
j_gene: TRBJ2-7
abundance: .
d_gene: .
CDR3aa: CASSFLRGGIYEQYF
CDR3nt: TGTGCCAGCAGCTTCCTTAGAGGGGGGATCTACGAGCAGTACTTC

v_gene: TRBV5-6
j_gene: TRBJ1-4
abundance: .
d_gene: .
CDR3aa: CASSLPRPRELGNEKLFF
CDR3nt: TGTGCCAGCAGCCTTCCCCGCCCACGGGAGTTGGGGAATGAAAAACTGTTTTTT

v_gene: TRBV2
j_gene: TRBJ1-5
abundance: .
d_gene: .
CDR3aa: CASSVDSLLNQPQHF
CDR3nt: TGTGCCAGCAGTGTCGACAGCCTTCTCAATCAGCCCCAGCATTTT

v_gene: TRBV19
j_gene: TRBJ2-6
abundance: .
d_gene: .
CDR3aa: CASSIGGRVLSGANVLTF
CDR3nt: TGTGCCAGTAGTATAGGGGGCAGGGTCCTGTCTGGGGCCAACGTCCTGACTTTC

v_gene: TRBV5-1
j_gene: TRBJ2-1
abundance: .
d_gene: .
CDR3aa: CASSLDQGYEQFF
CDR3nt: TGCGCCAGCAGCCTCGATCAAGGTTATGAGCAGTTCTTC

v_gene: TRBV30
j_gene: TRBJ2-7
abundance: .
d_gene: .
CDR3aa: CAWSVLYEQYF
CDR3nt: TGTGCCTGGAGTGTACTGTACGAGCAGTACTTC

v_gene: TRBV6-1
j_gene: TRBJ1-2
abundance: .
d_gene: .
CDR3aa: CASSVGRGYIDGYTF
CDR3nt: TGTGCCAGCAGTGTTGGGCGCGGGTATATCGATGGCTACACCTTC

v_gene: TRBV28
j_gene: TRBJ1-2
abundance: .
d_gene: TRBD1
CDR3aa: CASNKQGAPYGGYTF
CDR3nt: TGTGCCAGCAATAAACAGGGGGCGCCCTATGGGGGCTACACCTTC

v_gene: TRBV6-5
j_gene: TRBJ1-2
abundance: .
d_gene: .
CDR3aa: CASSYGTLGYTF
CDR3nt: TGTGCCAGCAGTTACGGGACGCTAGGCTACACCTTC

v_gene: TRBV5-1
j_gene: TRBJ2-5
abundance: .
d_gene: TRBD2
CDR3aa: CASSLETAGGETQYF
CDR3nt: TGCGCCAGCAGCTTGGAGACAGCGGGAGGAGAGACCCAGTACTTC

v_gene: TRBV5-1
j_gene: TRBJ1-1
abundance: .
d_gene: TRBD1
CDR3aa: CASSLGSRQGGNTEAFF
CDR3nt: TGCGCCAGCAGCTTGGGGTCGCGACAGGGGGGCAACACTGAAGCTTTCTTT

v_gene: TRBV6-1
j_gene: TRBJ1-2
abundance: .
d_gene: .
CDR3aa: CASGAASGYGYTF
CDR3nt: TGTGCCAGCGGCGCAGCCTCTGGGTATGGCTACACCTTC

v_gene: TRBV5-6
j_gene: TRBJ2-2
abundance: .
d_gene: .
CDR3aa: CASSLQGRSTGELFF
CDR3nt: TGTGCCAGCAGCTTGCAGGGGAGGAGCACCGGGGAGCTGTTTTTT

v_gene: TRBV7-2
j_gene: TRBJ2-7
abundance: .
d_gene: .
CDR3aa: CASSPARSLHEQYF
CDR3nt: TGTGCCAGCAGCCCAGCCAGGTCTCTCCACGAGCAGTACTTC

v_gene: TRBV5-6
j_gene: TRBJ2-6
abundance: .
d_gene: TRBD1
CDR3aa: CASSLGTGSSGANVLTF
CDR3nt: TGTGCCAGCAGCTTGGGGACAGGCAGCTCTGGGGCCAACGTCCTGACTTTC

v_gene: TRBV10-3
j_gene: TRBJ2-7
abundance: .
d_gene: .
CDR3aa: CAISDGIGSTEQYF
CDR3nt: TGTGCCATCAGTGATGGGATCGGGAGCACCGAGCAGTACTTC

v_gene: TRBV7-9
j_gene: TRBJ2-7
abundance: .
d_gene: TRBD2
CDR3aa: CASSLTTSGRDSYEQYF
CDR3nt: TGTGCCAGCAGCTTAACGACTAGCGGGAGGGATTCCTACGAGCAGTACTTC

v_gene: TRBV5-4
j_gene: TRBJ2-7
abundance: .
d_gene: .
CDR3aa: CASRHRDSYEQYF
CDR3nt: TGTGCCAGCAGACATCGGGACTCCTACGAGCAGTACTTC

v_gene: TRBV10-3
j_gene: TRBJ1-4
abundance: .
d_gene: .
CDR3aa: CAISENSLATNEKLFF
CDR3nt: TGTGCCATCAGTGAAAACAGTCTGGCAACTAATGAAAAACTGTTTTTT

v_gene: TRBV7-2
j_gene: TRBJ2-7
abundance: .
d_gene: .
CDR3aa: CASSTAAGLFRADAYEQYF
CDR3nt: TGTGCCAGCAGCACCGCGGCAGGGCTCTTCCGAGCGGATGCCTACGAGCAGTACTTC

v_gene: TRBV28
j_gene: TRBJ1-5
abundance: .
d_gene: TRBD1
CDR3aa: CASTQGGNQPQHF
CDR3nt: TGTGCCAGCACACAGGGGGGCAATCAGCCCCAGCATTTT

v_gene: TRBV5-6
j_gene: TRBJ2-7
abundance: .
d_gene: .
CDR3aa: CASSSDRSGSEQYF
CDR3nt: TGTGCCAGCAGCTCAGACAGGTCCGGATCCGAGCAGTACTTC

v_gene: TRBV7-9
j_gene: TRBJ2-1
abundance: .
d_gene: .
CDR3aa: CASSLLMRFNEQFF
CDR3nt: TGTGCCAGCAGCTTATTGATGAGGTTCAATGAGCAGTTCTTC

v_gene: TRBV11-3
j_gene: TRBJ2-3
abundance: .
d_gene: TRBD1
CDR3aa: CASSQDRVADTQYF
CDR3nt: TGTGCCAGCAGCCAGGACAGGGTTGCAGATACGCAGTATTTT

v_gene: TRBV4-1
j_gene: TRBJ2-5
abundance: .
d_gene: TRBD1
CDR3aa: CASSQDLGQGETQYF
CDR3nt: TGCGCCAGCAGCCAAGATTTGGGACAGGGGGAGACCCAGTACTTC

v_gene: TRBV10-3
j_gene: TRBJ1-4
abundance: .
d_gene: .
CDR3aa: CAISDPGQENEKLFF
CDR3nt: TGTGCCATCAGTGATCCGGGACAAGAAAATGAAAAACTGTTTTTT

v_gene: TRBV29-1
j_gene: TRBJ2-3
abundance: .
d_gene: .
CDR3aa: CSVEPNTDTQYF
CDR3nt: TGCAGCGTTGAACCGAACACAGATACGCAGTATTTT

v_gene: TRBV5-1
j_gene: TRBJ2-3
abundance: .
d_gene: .
CDR3aa: CASRLASFGSTDTQYF
CDR3nt: TGCGCCAGCAGGTTGGCCTCATTTGGAAGCACAGATACGCAGTATTTT

v_gene: TRBV28
j_gene: TRBJ2-7
abundance: .
d_gene: TRBD2
CDR3aa: CASSSGGAEQYF
CDR3nt: TGTGCCAGCAGTTCGGGAGGGGCCGAGCAGTACTTC

v_gene: TRBV15
j_gene: TRBJ2-7
abundance: .
d_gene: TRBD2
CDR3aa: CATSFRRASGSYEQYF
CDR3nt: TGTGCCACCAGCTTTAGAAGGGCCAGCGGGAGCTACGAGCAGTACTTC

v_gene: TRBV21-1
j_gene: TRBJ2-6
abundance: .
d_gene: .
CDR3aa: CASSKFGQDTISGANVLTF
CDR3nt: TGTGCCAGCAGCAAATTCGGACAGGATACAATATCTGGGGCCAACGTCCTGACTTTC